Included here is one TCR beta chain sequence, with context. Its antigen remains unknown. A much more abundant neighbour one base away suggests this may be a read error. A J-beta primer mix and a sample-barcoded 5' primer were used in a second PCR of about 7 to 12 cycles. TCRdb passed the 5' RACE reads through MiXCR, listing each CDR3 protein once. The table includes just under 900,000 distinct CDR3 sequences, under 35% detected once. The record originates from a study of blood T cells in healthy people across ages. The length of the CDR3 is 15 residues. The germline V gene encodes CDR1 ENHRY and CDR2 SYGVKD. V shed 3 bases and J shed 1 base, with 10 bases lying between them. Whole-study findings and limits: PBMCs were not sorted, which prevented a conclusive comparison of naive versus antigen-experienced cells.

The sequence came from a woman of 80 years or more in good health. The chain uses TRBV10-3 and TRBJ1-5; D gene unclear. The sequenced sample consisted of blood. CDR3 in amino acids: CAISDLSGSNQPQHF. The CDR3 DNA reads TGTGCCATCAGTGATCTGAGTGGGAGCAATCAGCCCCAGCATTTT.